The clone carrying this TCR beta chain was counted between two and nine times. Its antigen is currently unknown. V was clipped by 4 bases and J by 0 bases, with 7 bases between them. The CDR3 runs to 13 residues. Germline values: CDR1 SQVTM, CDR2 ANQGSEA. The data were obtained in a study of beta chain features in type 1 diabetes. Study-level information: Sorted cells, 107,917,701 in number, were examined across all samples.

Isolated RNA was reverse transcribed in full, so expressed TCRB transcripts were sequenced. Clones were sequenced by immunoSEQ multiplex PCR, and TCRdb holds only the in-frame ones, with some missing. The table shows 35,000 to 50,000 clones, with about 50% occurring only once. Notes on the study in general: The study left unresolved whether HLA type influences TCRB rearrangement. The VDJ junctions of type 1 diabetes patients carried fewer insertions and more deletions.

Sorting that relied on CD45RO/CCR7/CD25/CD127/CD95/CD27 yielded CD4+ naive, central memory, regulatory and stem cell-like memory cells. Source material: stem cell memory CD4+ T cells from blood. The chain links TRBV29-1 to TRBJ1-5, with no clear D. The clonotype comes from a woman under 40 in good health. In DNA, the CDR3 is TGCAGCGTTGCTACTTATAGCAATCAGCCCCAGCATTTT. Translated, it gives CSVATYSNQPQHF.